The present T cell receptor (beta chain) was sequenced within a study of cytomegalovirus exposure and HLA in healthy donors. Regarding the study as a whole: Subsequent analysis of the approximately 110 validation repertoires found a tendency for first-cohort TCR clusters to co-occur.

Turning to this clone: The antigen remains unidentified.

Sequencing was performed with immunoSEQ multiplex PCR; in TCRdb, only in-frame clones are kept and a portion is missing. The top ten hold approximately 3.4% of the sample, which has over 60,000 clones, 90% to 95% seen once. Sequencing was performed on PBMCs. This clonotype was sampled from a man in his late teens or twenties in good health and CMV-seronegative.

The CDR3, as DNA: TGTGCCAGTACCCCCGTCTTTGGGGGAGGAGAAAAACTGTTTTTT. Protein product: CASTPVFGGGEKLFF. The chain joins TRBV19 to TRBJ1-4; a possible D gene is TRBD1 (5 bases). V was trimmed by 7 bases and J by 8 bases, leaving 20 bases between them. In germline, CDR1 is LNHDA, CDR2 SQIVND (reference sequence). The CDR3 extends over 15 amino acids.